This TCR beta chain derives from a study of T cell repertoires in cytomegalovirus infection. Study-level background: Recently identified HLA-C-restricted and well-studied HLA-B-restricted CMV epitopes were used.

TCRdb reanalysed the reads using MiXCR and keeps one entry per CDR3 protein. The table shows some 110,000 distinct CDR3 sequences, with roughly a third occurring only once. About this clonotype: Its specificity is unknown.

V was trimmed by 1 base and J by 4 bases, leaving 7 bases between them. This CDR3 contains 13 residues. Germline V gene sequence: CDR1 ENHRY, CDR2 SYGVKD. General observations from the study: HLA-C-restricted CMV-specific TCR beta clonotypes were dominant in the ex vivo response.

The source was CD8+ T cells from cultured PBMCs, collected from culture after CMV antigen stimulation. This receptor was obtained from a human donor in good health (CMV status not recorded). Some clones in this sample may be carry-over from other donors' samples. The chain recombines TRBV10-3 with TRBJ1-2; D is unresolved. The chain's CDR3 is CAISELNSYGYTF. DNA for the CDR3: TGTGCCATCAGTGAGTTAAACAGCTATGGCTACACCTTC.